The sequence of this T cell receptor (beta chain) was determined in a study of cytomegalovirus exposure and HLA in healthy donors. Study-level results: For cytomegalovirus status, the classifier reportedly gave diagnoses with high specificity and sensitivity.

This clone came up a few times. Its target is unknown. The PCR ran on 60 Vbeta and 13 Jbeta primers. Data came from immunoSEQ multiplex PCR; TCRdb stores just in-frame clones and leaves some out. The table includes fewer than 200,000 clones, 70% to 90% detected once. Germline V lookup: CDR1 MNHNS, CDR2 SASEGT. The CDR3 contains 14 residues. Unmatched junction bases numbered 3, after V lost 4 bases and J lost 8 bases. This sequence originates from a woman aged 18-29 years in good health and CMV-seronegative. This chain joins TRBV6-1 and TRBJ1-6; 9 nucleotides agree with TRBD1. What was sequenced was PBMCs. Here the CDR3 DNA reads TGTGCCAGCAGTGTCCGGGACAGGGATTCACCCCTCCACTTT. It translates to CASSVRDRDSPLHF.